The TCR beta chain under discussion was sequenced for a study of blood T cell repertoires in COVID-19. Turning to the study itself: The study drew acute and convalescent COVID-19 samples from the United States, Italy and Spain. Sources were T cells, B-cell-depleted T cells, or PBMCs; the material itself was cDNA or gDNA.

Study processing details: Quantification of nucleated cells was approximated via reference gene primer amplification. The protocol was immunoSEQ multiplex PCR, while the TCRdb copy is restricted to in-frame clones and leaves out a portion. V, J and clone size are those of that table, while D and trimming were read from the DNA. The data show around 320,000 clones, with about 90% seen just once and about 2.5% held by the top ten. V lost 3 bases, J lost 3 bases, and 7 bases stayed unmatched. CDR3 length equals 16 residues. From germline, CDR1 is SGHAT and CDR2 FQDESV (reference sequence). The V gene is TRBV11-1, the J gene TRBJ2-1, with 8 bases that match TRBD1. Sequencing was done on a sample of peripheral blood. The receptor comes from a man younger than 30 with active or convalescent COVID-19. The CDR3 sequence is CASSFTGTGIYNEQFF. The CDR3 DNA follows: TGTGCCAGCAGCTTCACCGGGACAGGTATCTACAATGAGCAGTTCTTC.